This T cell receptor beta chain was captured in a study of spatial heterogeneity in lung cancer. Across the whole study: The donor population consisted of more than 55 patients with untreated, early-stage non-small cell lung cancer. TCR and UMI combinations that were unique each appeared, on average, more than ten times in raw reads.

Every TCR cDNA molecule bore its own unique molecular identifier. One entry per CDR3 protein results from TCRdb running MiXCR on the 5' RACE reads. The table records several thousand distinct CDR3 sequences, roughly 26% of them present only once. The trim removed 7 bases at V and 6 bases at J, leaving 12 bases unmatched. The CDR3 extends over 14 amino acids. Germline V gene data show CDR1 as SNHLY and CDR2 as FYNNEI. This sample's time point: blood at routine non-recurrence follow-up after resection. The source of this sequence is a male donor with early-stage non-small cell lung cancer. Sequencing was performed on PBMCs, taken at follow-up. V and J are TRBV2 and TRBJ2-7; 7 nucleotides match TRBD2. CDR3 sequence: CASTLESGGGEQYF. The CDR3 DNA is TGTGCCAGCACTCTCGAATCGGGGGGAGGCGAGCAGTACTTC.